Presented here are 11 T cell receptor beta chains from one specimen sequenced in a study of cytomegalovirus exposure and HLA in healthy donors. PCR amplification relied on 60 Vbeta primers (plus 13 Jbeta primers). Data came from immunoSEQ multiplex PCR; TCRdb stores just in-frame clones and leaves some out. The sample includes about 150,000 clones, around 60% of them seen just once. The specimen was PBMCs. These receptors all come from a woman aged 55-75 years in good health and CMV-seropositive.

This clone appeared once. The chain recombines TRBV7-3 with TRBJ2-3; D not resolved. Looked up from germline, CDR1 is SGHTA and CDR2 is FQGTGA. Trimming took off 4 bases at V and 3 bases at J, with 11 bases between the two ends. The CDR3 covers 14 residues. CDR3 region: CASSYLSGTDTQYF. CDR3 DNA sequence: TGTGCCAGCAGCTACCTATCAGGAACAGATACGCAGTATTTT.

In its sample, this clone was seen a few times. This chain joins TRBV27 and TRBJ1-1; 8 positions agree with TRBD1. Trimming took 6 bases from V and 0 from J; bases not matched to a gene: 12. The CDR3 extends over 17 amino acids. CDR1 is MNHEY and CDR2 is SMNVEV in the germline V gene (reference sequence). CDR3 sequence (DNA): TGTGCCAGCAGCAGAGGGACAGGAAATCGCATGAACACTGAAGCTTTCTTT. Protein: CASSRGTGNRMNTEAFF.

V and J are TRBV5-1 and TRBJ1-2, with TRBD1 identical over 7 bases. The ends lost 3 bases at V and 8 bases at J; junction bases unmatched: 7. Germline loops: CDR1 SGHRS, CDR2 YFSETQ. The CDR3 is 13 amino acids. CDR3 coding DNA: TGCGCCAGCAGCTCACAGGGGCAACACGGCTACACCTTC. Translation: CASSSQGQHGYTF.

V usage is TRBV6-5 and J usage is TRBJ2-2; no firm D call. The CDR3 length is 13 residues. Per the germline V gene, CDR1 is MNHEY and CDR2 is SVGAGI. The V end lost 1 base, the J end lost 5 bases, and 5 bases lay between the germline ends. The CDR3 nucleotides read TGTGCCAGCAGTTACTTCGTTACCGGGGAGCTGTTTTTT. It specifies CASSYFVTGELFF.

The CDR3 DNA reads as TGTGCCAGCAGCTTAGGGCACTACGAGCAGTACTTC. Translating it yields CASSLGHYEQYF. The chain is built from TRBV11-2 and TRBJ2-5, with D hard to call. The J call is in doubt because the DNA end fits TRBJ2-7 better. CDR3 length: 12 amino acids. CDR1 is SGHAT, CDR2 FQNNGV, per germline.

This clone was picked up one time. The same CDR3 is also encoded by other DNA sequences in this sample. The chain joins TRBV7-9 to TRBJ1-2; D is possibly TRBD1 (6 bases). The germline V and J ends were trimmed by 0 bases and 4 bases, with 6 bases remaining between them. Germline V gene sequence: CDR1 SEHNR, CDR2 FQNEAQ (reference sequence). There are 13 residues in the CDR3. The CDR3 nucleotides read TGTGCCAGCAGCTTAGCAGGGGGCTATGGCTACACCTTC. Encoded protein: CASSLAGGYGYTF.

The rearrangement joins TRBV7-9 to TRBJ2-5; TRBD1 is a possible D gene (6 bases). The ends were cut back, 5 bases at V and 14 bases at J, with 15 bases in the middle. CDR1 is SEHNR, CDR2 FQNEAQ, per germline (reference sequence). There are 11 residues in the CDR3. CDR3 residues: CASSQGNRGYF. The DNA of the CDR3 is TGTGCCAGCAGCCAGGGGAACAGAGGATACTTC. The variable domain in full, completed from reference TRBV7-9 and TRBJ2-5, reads DTGVSQNPRHKITKRGQNVTFRCDPISEHNRLYWYRQTLGQGPEFLTYFQNEAQLEKSRLLSDRFSAERPKGSFSTLEIQRTEQGDSAMYLCASSQGNRGYFGPGTRLLVL.

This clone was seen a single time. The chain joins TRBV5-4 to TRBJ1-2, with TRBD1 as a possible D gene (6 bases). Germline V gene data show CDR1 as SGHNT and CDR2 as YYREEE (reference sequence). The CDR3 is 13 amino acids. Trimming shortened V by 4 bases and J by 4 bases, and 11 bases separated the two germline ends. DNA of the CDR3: TGTGCCAGCAGCCCGGACAGAAGCTATGGCTACACCTTC. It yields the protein CASSPDRSYGYTF.

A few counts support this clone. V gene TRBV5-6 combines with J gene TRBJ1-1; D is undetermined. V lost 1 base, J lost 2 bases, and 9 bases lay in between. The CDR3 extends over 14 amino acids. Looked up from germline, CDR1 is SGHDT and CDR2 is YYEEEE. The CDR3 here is CASSLLTLNTEAFF. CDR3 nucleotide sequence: TGTGCCAGCAGCTTGTTGACACTTAACACTGAAGCTTTCTTT.

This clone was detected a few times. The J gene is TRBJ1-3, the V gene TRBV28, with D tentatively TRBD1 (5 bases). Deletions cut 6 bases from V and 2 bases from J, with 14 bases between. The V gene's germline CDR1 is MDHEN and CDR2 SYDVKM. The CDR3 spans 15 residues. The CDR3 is CASSLVGGAGNTIYF. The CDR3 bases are TGTGCCAGCAGCCTAGTCGGGGGTGCTGGAAACACCATATATTTT.

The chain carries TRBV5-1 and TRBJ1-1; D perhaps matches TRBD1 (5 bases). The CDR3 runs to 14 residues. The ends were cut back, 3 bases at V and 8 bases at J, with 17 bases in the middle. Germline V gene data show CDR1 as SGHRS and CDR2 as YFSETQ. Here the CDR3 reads CASSYGWGPGEAFF. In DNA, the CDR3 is TGCGCCAGCAGCTACGGGTGGGGCCCAGGCGAAGCTTTCTTT. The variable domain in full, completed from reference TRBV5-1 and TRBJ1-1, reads KAGVTQTPRYLIKTRGQQVTLSCSPISGHRSVSWYQQTPGQGLQFLFEYFSETQRNKGNFPGRFSGRQFSNSRSEMNVSTLELGDSALYLCASSYGWGPGEAFFGQGTRLTVV.